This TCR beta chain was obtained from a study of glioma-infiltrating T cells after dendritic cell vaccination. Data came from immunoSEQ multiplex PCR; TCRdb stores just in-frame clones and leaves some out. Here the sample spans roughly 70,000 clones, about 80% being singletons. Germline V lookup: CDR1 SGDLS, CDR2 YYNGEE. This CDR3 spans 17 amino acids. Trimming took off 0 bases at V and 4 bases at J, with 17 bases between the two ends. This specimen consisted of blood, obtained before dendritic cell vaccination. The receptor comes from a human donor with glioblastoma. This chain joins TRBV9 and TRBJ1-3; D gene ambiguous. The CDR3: CASSVAPGIDLGNTIYF. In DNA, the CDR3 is TGTGCCAGCAGCGTAGCTCCCGGGATCGACCTAGGAAACACCATATATTTT. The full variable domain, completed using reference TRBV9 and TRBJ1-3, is DSGVTQTPKHLITATGQRVTLRCSPRSGDLSVYWYQQSLDQGLQFLIQYYNGEERAKGNILERFSAQQFPDLHSELNLSSLELGDSALYFCASSVAPGIDLGNTIYFGEGSWLTVV.